One and the same sample provided the 3 T cell receptor beta chains below, sequenced in a study of blood T cells in healthy people across ages. For the second PCR, which ran for about 7 to 11 cycles, a sample-barcoded 5' primer and a J-beta primer mix were used. TCRdb re-analysed the 5' RACE reads in MiXCR, keeping a single row per CDR3 protein. The profile covers 1.4 million or so distinct CDR3 sequences, with 35% to 45% appearing a single time and approximately 4% taken by the ten largest. Sequenced sample: blood. The source is a woman between 18 and 30 years old in good health.

This chain connects TRBV6-5 to TRBJ1-3; no definite D call. V dropped 0 bases and J dropped 7 bases, with 10 bases sitting between them. The length of the CDR3 is 14 residues. CDR1 and CDR2 (germline): MNHEY, SVGAGI. The CDR3 sequence: CASSYSIGHNTIYF. The CDR3 coding sequence is TGTGCCAGCAGTTACTCGATTGGGCACAACACCATATATTTT.

The chain couples TRBV6-1 to TRBJ2-5; no clear D gene. Trimming cost V 3 bases and J 2 bases, with 13 bases left between them. From germline, CDR1 is MNHNS and CDR2 SASEGT. The CDR3 runs to 15 residues. CDR3 loop: CASSDPGWGQETQYF. The CDR3 DNA sequence: TGTGCCAGCAGTGATCCTGGCTGGGGACAAGAGACCCAGTACTTC.

This clonotype came up a few times. This rearrangement joins TRBV6-1 to TRBJ2-4; TRBD2 matches at 15 bases. This CDR3 is built from 17 residues. V gave up 4 bases and J gave up 13 bases; unmatched junction bases: 14. Per the germline V gene, CDR1 is MNHNS and CDR2 is SASEGT. As DNA, the CDR3 is TGTGCCAGCAGTGGCGGGACTAGCGGGGGGAATTACAATGAGCAGTACTTC. Translation: CASSGGTSGGNYNEQYF.